A selection of T cell receptor beta chains follows, all from one sample in a study of cytomegalovirus exposure and HLA in healthy donors. TCRdb keeps only in-frame clones here, not all; method: immunoSEQ multiplex PCR. The table lists around 160,000 clones, approximately 80% of them singletons. The sample consisted of PBMCs. Source of these receptors: a woman between 18 and 30 years old in good health and CMV-seronegative. Both conserved end residues are part of each CDR3. D genes are given only for firm matches. Rows give clone size only sometimes, using once, few, many, or a class for an expanded clone.

size	V	D	J	DNA	CDR3
NA	TRBV6-5	TRBD1	TRBJ1-6	TGTGCCAGCAGTAGACAGGGAACTATTAATTCACCCCTCCACTTT	CASSRQGTINSPLHF
NA	TRBV5-6	NA	TRBJ2-7	TGTGCCAGCAGCTACACACGCTCCTACGAGCAGTACTTC	CASSYTRSYEQYF
NA	TRBV5-4	NA	TRBJ2-5	TGTGCCAGCAGTTACGCAGGGTTAGGACCTCAAGAGACCCAGTACTTC	CASSYAGLGPQETQYF
NA	TRBV7-8	NA	TRBJ2-7	TGTGCCAGCAGCCGCTCTAGGGACATCTACGAGCAGTACTTC	CASSRSRDIYEQYF
NA	TRBV10-2	NA	TRBJ1-1	TGCGCCAGCAGTGACAGGTTAGGCACTGAAGCTTTCTTT	CASSDRLGTEAFF
NA	TRBV7-9	TRBD2	TRBJ2-3	TGTGCCAGCAGCCCCCCAGCCCCGGGACTAGAGGCGGCTACGCAGTATTTT	CASSPPAPGLEAATQYF
NA	TRBV19	TRBD1	TRBJ1-1	TGTGCCAGTAGTTCAGCGGGGGGACAGGGGTATGGTGAAGCTTTCTTT	CASSSAGGQGYGEAFF
NA	TRBV7-9	NA	TRBJ1-4	TGTGCCAGCAGAGGGAACAGGGTCAATGAAAAACTGTTTTTT	CASRGNRVNEKLFF
NA	TRBV2	TRBD2	TRBJ2-5	TGTGCCAGCAGTGGCGGACTAGCGCAAGAGACCCAGTACTTC	CASSGGLAQETQYF
NA	TRBV7-8	TRBD1	TRBJ1-1	TGTGCCAGCACCCAAAACAGGGGGAACACTGAAGCTTTCTTT	CASTQNRGNTEAFF
NA	TRBV7-9	NA	TRBJ1-4	TGTGCCAGCAGCTTCCGAGGAGGGTACACTAATGAAAAACTGTTTTTT	CASSFRGGYTNEKLFF
NA	TRBV19	NA	TRBJ2-7	TGTGCCAGTAGTATCACTGCAGGGGTCTCCCGGGGGCAGTACTTC	CASSITAGVSRGQYF
NA	TRBV19	NA	TRBJ1-4	TGTGCCAGTAGTCGGATGCAGGCTTATAATGAAAAACTGTTTTTT	CASSRMQAYNEKLFF
NA	TRBV13	TRBD1	TRBJ2-1	TGTGCCAGCAGTGCCGGGACAGCGTTTTACAATGAGCAGTTCTTC	CASSAGTAFYNEQFF
once	TRBV11-3	TRBD1	TRBJ2-7	TGTGCCAGCAGCTCGGGACAGGGCTACGAGCAGTACTTC	CASSSGQGYEQYF
NA	TRBV29-1	TRBD1	TRBJ1-2	TGCAGCGTTGACCACAGGGGTCTCGGCTACACCTTC	CSVDHRGLGYTF
few	TRBV7-2	NA	TRBJ1-6	TGTGCCAGCAGTCCCGCGGGCAGCGAATATTCACCCCTCCACTTT	CASSPAGSEYSPLHF
NA	TRBV2	NA	TRBJ2-5	TGTGCCAGCAGTGTGGCGGGGAAAGAGACCCAGTACTTC	CASSVAGKETQYF
NA	TRBV9	NA	TRBJ2-3	TGTGCCAGCAGCGTAGATGACCTAGTTAGGCAGTATTTT	CASSVDDLVRQYF
NA	TRBV19	TRBD1	TRBJ2-2	TGTGCCAGTAGTAAACCAACCGGGACAGGGGAGACCGGGGAGCTGTTTTTT	CASSKPTGTGETGELFF
few	TRBV29-1	TRBD1	TRBJ1-1	TGCAGCGTTTCACAGGGGGTTCATAAGGCGGCTTTCTTT	CSVSQGVHKAAFF
NA	TRBV5-1	NA	TRBJ2-2	TGCGCCAGCAGCCTAGACCCCACCGGGGAGCTGTTTTTT	CASSLDPTGELFF
NA	TRBV13	TRBD1	TRBJ1-1	TGTGCCAGCAGCTTAGGACAGGGGGCGTTTGAAGCTTTCTTT	CASSLGQGAFEAFF
NA	TRBV19	NA	TRBJ2-7	TGTGCCAGTAGAACTGCCGGACAGCAAGCCTACGAGCAGTACTTC	CASRTAGQQAYEQYF
NA	TRBV5-1	TRBD1	TRBJ2-7	TGCGCCAGCAGCTCCCGGTTACAGGGGAGCGAGCAGTACTTC	CASSSRLQGSEQYF
once	TRBV11-1	TRBD2	TRBJ2-3	TGTGCCAGCAGCCGTTTTGCCGGGGGGGCCTTTGGAGGCACAGATACGCAGTATTTT	CASSRFAGGAFGGTDTQYF
NA	TRBV28	NA	TRBJ1-1	TGTGCCAGCAGTTTACTACCGAGCATGAACACTGAAGCTTTCTTT	CASSLLPSMNTEAFF
once	TRBV19	TRBD1	TRBJ2-3	TGTGCCAGTAGTGACCTTAAGGGGGCCACAGATACGCAGTATTTT	CASSDLKGATDTQYF
NA	TRBV5-1	TRBD2	TRBJ2-3	TGCGCCAGCAGCTTGGCCTCCTCCTCGCGGGGGGCGACAGATACGCAGTATTTT	CASSLASSSRGATDTQYF
NA	TRBV28	NA	TRBJ1-3	TGTGCCAGCAGTTTGGGGGATACAGGGATAGGTGGAAACACCATATATTTT	CASSLGDTGIGGNTIYF
NA	TRBV27	NA	TRBJ2-5	TGTGCCAGCAGTTTATGGCCAGGGGCTCAAGAGACCCAGTACTTC	CASSLWPGAQETQYF
NA	TRBV4-1	TRBD1	TRBJ1-5	TGCGCCAGCAGCTCCCGTTTGCAGGGGGATCAGCCCCAGCATTTT	CASSSRLQGDQPQHF
NA	TRBV28	NA	TRBJ1-2	TGTGCCAGCAGTTCGCGGGGTTCGGGCACCTTC	CASSSRGSGTF
NA	TRBV11-3	NA	TRBJ1-1	TGTGCCAGCAGCTTAGTAGCGGGGAACGAAGCTTTCTTT	CASSLVAGNEAFF
NA	TRBV6-4	NA	TRBJ2-3	TGTGCCAGCAGTGACAGCGGTGGCACAGATACGCAGTATTTT	CASSDSGGTDTQYF
NA	TRBV19	NA	TRBJ2-4	TGTGCCAGTAGTATACGGCAGGGGATAAACATTCAGTACTTC	CASSIRQGINIQYF
NA	TRBV6-1	NA	TRBJ2-7	TGTGCCAGCAGTAACGGTGGTTATTCCTACGAGCAGTACTTC	CASSNGGYSYEQYF
NA	TRBV7-9	TRBD1	TRBJ2-2	TGTGCCAGCAGCTTTACAGGGGGCCCCGGGGAGCTGTTTTTT	CASSFTGGPGELFF
NA	TRBV4-1	NA	TRBJ1-5	TGCGCCAGCAGCCAAGAAGGGTCGGGGGGCCATCAGCCCCAGCATTTT	CASSQEGSGGHQPQHF
NA	TRBV5-1	TRBD2	TRBJ2-3	TGCGCCAGCAGCTTGGTTATTGCGGGGGGGACCACAGATACGCAGTATTTT	CASSLVIAGGTTDTQYF
once	TRBV4-2	NA	TRBJ1-2	TGTGCCAGCAGGCCCGGGAGACAGCCCCGCGATGGCTACACCTTC	CASRPGRQPRDGYTF